The entry below gives a single TCR beta chain sequence along with its context. Its matching antigen is unknown. The CDR3 has 11 amino acids. Trimming shortened V by 4 bases and J by 4 bases, and 5 bases separated the two germline ends. The germline CDR1 and CDR2 sequences are ENHRY and SYGVKD. These data come from a study of shared clonotypes between healthy human individuals. Libraries were prepared by immunoSEQ multiplex PCR; TCRdb keeps only in-frame clonotypes and omits some of them. Of hundreds of thousands of clones listed, roughly 79% are singletons. Study-level results: Measured sharing among donors was expected to vary with sequencing depth.

Input material: PBMCs. The sequence was obtained from a woman aged 40-49 years in good health. Some clones in this sample may be carry-over from other donors' samples. The V and J genes are TRBV10-3 and TRBJ2-7; D ambiguous. In DNA form, the CDR3 reads TGTGCCATCAGTGCGGGTTACGAGCAGTACTTC. Translating it yields CAISAGYEQYF.